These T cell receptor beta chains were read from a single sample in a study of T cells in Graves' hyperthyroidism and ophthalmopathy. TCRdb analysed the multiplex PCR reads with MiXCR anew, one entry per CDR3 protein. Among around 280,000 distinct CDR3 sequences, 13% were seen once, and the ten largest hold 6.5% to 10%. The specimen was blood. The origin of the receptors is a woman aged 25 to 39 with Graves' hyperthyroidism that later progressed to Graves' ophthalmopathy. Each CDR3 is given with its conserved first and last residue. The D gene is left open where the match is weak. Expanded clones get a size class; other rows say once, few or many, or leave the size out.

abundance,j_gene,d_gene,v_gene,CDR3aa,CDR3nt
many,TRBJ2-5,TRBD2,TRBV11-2,CASSLDLGLAGGQETQYF,TGTGCCAGCAGCTTAGACTTGGGACTAGCGGGAGGCCAAGAGACCCAGTACTTC
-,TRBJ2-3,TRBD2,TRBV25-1,CASSEYTSGSGYTQYF,TGTGCCAGCAGTGAATACACTAGCGGGAGTGGGTATACGCAGTATTTT
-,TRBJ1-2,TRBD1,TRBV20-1,CSARGQGPNYGYTF,TGCAGTGCTAGGGGACAGGGGCCTAACTATGGCTACACCTTC
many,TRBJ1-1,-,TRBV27,CASSPTGALTEAFF,TGTGCCAGCAGCCCCACTGGTGCCCTCACTGAAGCTTTCTTT
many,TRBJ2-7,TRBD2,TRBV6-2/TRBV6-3,CASSDGVASGSYEQYF,TGTGCCAGCAGCGATGGGGTGGCTAGCGGGTCCTACGAGCAGTACTTC
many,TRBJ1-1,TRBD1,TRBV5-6,CASSFQGGNTEAFF,TGTGCCAGCAGCTTCCAGGGGGGGAACACTGAAGCTTTCTTT
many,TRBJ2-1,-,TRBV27,CASSLTLAGVREQFF,TGTGCCAGCAGTTTAACCCTAGCTGGTGTTCGTGAGCAGTTCTTC
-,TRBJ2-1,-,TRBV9,CASSVVGGRNEQFF,TGTGCCAGCAGCGTAGTTGGGGGGCGGAATGAGCAGTTCTTC
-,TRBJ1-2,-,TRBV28,CASSPGAIYGYTF,TGTGCCAGCAGTCCCGGGGCGATCTATGGCTACACCTTC
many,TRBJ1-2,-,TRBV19,CASSRAPTNYGYTF,TGTGCCAGTAGTAGGGCACCCACTAACTATGGCTACACCTTC
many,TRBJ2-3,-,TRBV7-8,CASRLYGGLTDTQYF,TGTGCCAGCAGGCTGTATGGGGGGCTGACAGATACGCAGTATTTT
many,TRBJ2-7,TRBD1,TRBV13,CASSVGTGSPYEQYF,TGTGCCAGCAGCGTGGGGACAGGGAGTCCCTACGAGCAGTACTTC
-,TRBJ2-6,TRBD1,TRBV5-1,CASSLGQGAFSGANVLTF,TGCGCCAGCAGCTTGGGGCAGGGGGCCTTTTCTGGGGCCAACGTCCTGACTTTC
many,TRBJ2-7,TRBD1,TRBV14,CASSQEMDRGEYEQYF,TGTGCCAGCAGCCAAGAAATGGACAGGGGCGAATACGAGCAGTACTTC
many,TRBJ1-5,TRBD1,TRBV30,CAWGGGQINQPQHF,TGTGCCTGGGGGGGGGGACAGATCAATCAGCCCCAGCATTTT
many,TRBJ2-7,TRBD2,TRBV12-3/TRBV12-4,CASSLISKGLTYEQYF,TGTGCCAGCAGTTTGATCTCTAAGGGACTAACCTACGAGCAGTACTTC
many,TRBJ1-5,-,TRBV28,CASSWATADNQPQHF,TGTGCCAGCAGTTGGGCGACAGCGGACAATCAGCCCCAGCATTTT
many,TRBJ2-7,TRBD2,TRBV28,CASSSLLAGGYEQYF,TGTGCCAGCAGTTCACTGCTAGCGGGAGGTTACGAGCAGTACTTC
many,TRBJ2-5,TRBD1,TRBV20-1,CSARGYGTGYMETQYF,TGCAGTGCTAGGGGATACGGGACAGGGTATATGGAGACCCAGTACTTC
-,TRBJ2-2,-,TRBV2,CASRRYTNTGELFF,TGTGCCAGCAGACGGTACACGAACACCGGGGAGCTGTTTTTT
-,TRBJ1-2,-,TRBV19,CASSPPGGYGYTF,TGTGCCAGTAGTCCCCCGGGCGGGTATGGCTACACCTTC
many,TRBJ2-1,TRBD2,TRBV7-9,CASSPTSGRALNEQFF,TGTGCCAGCAGCCCTACTAGCGGGAGGGCCCTCAATGAGCAGTTCTTC
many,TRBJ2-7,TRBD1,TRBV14,CASSQGDSLSSYEQYF,TGTGCCAGCAGCCAAGGGGACAGTTTGAGCTCCTACGAGCAGTACTTC
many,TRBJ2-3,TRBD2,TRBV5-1,CASSAGDTDTQYF,TGCGCCAGCAGCGCGGGAGACACAGATACGCAGTATTTT
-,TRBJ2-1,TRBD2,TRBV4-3,CASSPTSGSFLVEQFF,TGCGCCAGCAGCCCGACTAGCGGGAGCTTCTTGGTTGAGCAGTTCTTC
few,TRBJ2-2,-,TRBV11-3,CASSTRTKGTGELFF,TGTGCCAGCAGCACTCGAACTAAGGGCACCGGGGAGCTGTTTTTT
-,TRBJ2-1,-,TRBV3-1,CASSQDVNNEQFF,TGTGCCAGCAGCCAAGATGTAAACAATGAGCAGTTCTTC
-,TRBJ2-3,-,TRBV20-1,CSASGEGGSGTDTQYF,TGCAGTGCTAGCGGGGAGGGGGGGAGTGGCACAGATACGCAGTATTTT
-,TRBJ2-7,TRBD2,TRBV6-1,CASWASGSEQYF,TGTGCCAGCTGGGCTAGCGGGAGTGAGCAGTACTTC
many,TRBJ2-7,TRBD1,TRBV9,CASTSPGQNYEQYF,TGTGCCAGCACTTCCCCGGGACAGAACTACGAGCAGTACTTC
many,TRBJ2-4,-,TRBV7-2,CASSLAGIAKNIQYF,TGTGCCAGCAGCTTAGCAGGGATAGCCAAAAACATTCAGTACTTC
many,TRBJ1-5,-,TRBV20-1,CSASTHHSNQPQHF,TGCAGTGCTAGTACCCATCATAGCAATCAGCCCCAGCATTTT
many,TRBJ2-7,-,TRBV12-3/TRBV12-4,CASSLALSREQYF,TGTGCCAGCAGTTTAGCGCTCAGTAGGGAGCAGTACTTC
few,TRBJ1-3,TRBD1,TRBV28,CASSGDRGLRNTIYF,TGTGCCAGCAGTGGAGACAGGGGTCTTAGAAACACCATATATTTT
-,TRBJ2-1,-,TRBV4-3,CASSQDRSVIEQFF,TGCGCCAGCAGCCAAGATAGAAGCGTAATTGAGCAGTTCTTC
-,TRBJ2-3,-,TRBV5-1,CASSFSGLTDTQYF,TGCGCCAGCAGTTTTAGCGGACTCACAGATACGCAGTATTTT
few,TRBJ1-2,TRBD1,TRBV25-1,CARPSGGSLYGYTF,TGTGCCAGGCCCTCAGGGGGGTCGTTGTATGGCTACACCTTC
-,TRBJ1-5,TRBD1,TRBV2,CATRRGPNQPQHF,TGTGCCACCCGCAGGGGGCCGAATCAGCCCCAGCATTTT
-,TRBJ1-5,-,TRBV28,CASSSREVRNQPQHF,TGTGCCAGCAGTTCAAGGGAGGTAAGGAATCAGCCCCAGCATTTT
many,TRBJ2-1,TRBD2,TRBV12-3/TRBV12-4,CASSPTRTSGSPREQFF,TGTGCCAGCAGTCCTACCCGGACTAGCGGGAGCCCGCGGGAGCAGTTCTTC
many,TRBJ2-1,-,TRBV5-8,CAGYTQRGHEQFF,TGTGCCGGCTATACTCAGCGAGGTCATGAGCAGTTCTTC
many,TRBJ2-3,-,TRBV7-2,CASSLMGSIDTQYF,TGTGCCAGCAGCTTAATGGGGAGCATCGATACGCAGTATTTT
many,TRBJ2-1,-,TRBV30,CAWTLGSGLGGYNEQFF,TGTGCCTGGACCCTCGGGAGCGGTCTAGGGGGATACAATGAGCAGTTCTTC
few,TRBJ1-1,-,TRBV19,CASSDRLSNTEAFF,TGTGCCAGTAGCGACAGGTTATCGAACACTGAAGCTTTCTTT
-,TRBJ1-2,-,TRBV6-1,CASTLGRGYGYTF,TGTGCCAGCACCTTGGGACGGGGCTATGGCTACACCTTC
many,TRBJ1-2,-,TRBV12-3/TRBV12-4,CASLLSGNYGYTF,TGTGCCAGTCTCCTATCGGGGAACTATGGCTACACCTTC
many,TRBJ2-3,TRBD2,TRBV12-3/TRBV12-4,CASRGLAGEDTQYF,TGTGCCAGCAGGGGACTAGCGGGAGAGGATACGCAGTATTTT
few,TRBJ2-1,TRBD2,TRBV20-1,CSAIGLAEQFF,TGCAGTGCTATTGGACTAGCGGAGCAGTTCTTC
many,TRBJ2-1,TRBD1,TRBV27,CASRGGQGLPYNEQFF,TGTGCCAGCAGGGGGGGACAGGGCCTCCCTTACAATGAGCAGTTCTTC
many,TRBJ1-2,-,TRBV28,CASSSTGLGSGYTF,TGTGCCAGCAGTTCAACAGGGTTGGGGTCGGGCTACACCTTC
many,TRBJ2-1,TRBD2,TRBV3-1,CASSPGLAGGVYNEQFF,TGTGCCAGCAGCCCGGGACTAGCGGGAGGTGTCTACAATGAGCAGTTCTTC
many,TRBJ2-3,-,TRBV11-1,CASSLAIWQGGTDTQYF,TGTGCCAGCAGCTTAGCGATTTGGCAGGGTGGCACAGATACGCAGTATTTT
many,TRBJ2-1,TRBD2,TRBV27,CASIETSSGIRVEFF,TGTGCCAGCATTGAAACCTCTAGCGGGATAAGGGTAGAGTTCTTC
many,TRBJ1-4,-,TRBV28,CASAVPGLPEKLFF,TGTGCCTCCGCAGTCCCGGGTCTTCCTGAAAAACTGTTTTTT
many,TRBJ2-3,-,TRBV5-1,CASSLSGGATDTQYF,TGCGCCAGCAGCTTGAGCGGCGGGGCCACAGATACGCAGTATTTT
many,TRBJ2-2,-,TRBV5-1,CASSLAWERNTGELFF,TGCGCCAGCAGCTTGGCCTGGGAACGGAACACCGGGGAGCTGTTTTTT
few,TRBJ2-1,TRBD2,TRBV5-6,CASSSSGTNPLYNEQFF,TGTGCCAGCAGCTCTAGCGGAACCAACCCGCTCTACAATGAGCAGTTCTTC
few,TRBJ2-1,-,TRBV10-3,CAISTTSSDEQFF,TGTGCCATCAGTACTACTAGTTCGGATGAGCAGTTCTTC
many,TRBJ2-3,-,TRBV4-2,CASSQEVGARGDTQYF,TGTGCCAGCAGCCAAGAGGTTGGCGCCCGCGGGGATACGCAGTATTTT
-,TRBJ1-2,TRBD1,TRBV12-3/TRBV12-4,CASRDRGRVYGYTF,TGTGCCAGCCGGGACAGGGGCAGAGTCTATGGCTACACCTTC